Described below is a single T cell receptor beta chain sequence and its context. What it recognizes is unknown. Individuals who donated were healthy Caucasians from Russia aged roughly 6 to 90. This specimen belongs to a study of blood T cells in healthy people across ages. Findings and limits, study-wide: Unknown CMV status may confound age-related changes in expanded clones.

V gave up 8 bases and J gave up 5 bases; unmatched junction bases: 10. This CDR3 has 13 amino acids. Germline-derived CDR1 and CDR2 are DFQATT and SNEGSKA (reference sequence). It was with a sample-barcoded 5' primer and a J-beta primer mix that a second PCR of roughly 7 to 12 cycles was run. TCRdb redid the calling of the 5' RACE reads with MiXCR, one entry per CDR3 protein. The sample lists about 680,000 distinct CDR3 sequences, 45% to 50% occurring once. The receptor comes from a woman in her fifties or sixties in good health. V and J are TRBV20-1 and TRBJ1-2; TRBD1 aligns across 8 bases. Sequenced: blood. In nucleotides, the CDR3 is TGCAGTACGTTGGACAGGGCGAAGTATGGCTACACCTTC. It codes for CSTLDRAKYGYTF.